This TCR beta chain originates from a study of blood T cell repertoires in COVID-19. Whole-study context: Both acute and convalescent COVID-19 samples were obtained from the United States, Italy and Spain. Sample material is recorded as cDNA or gDNA derived from T cells, B-cell-depleted T cells, or PBMCs.

The CDR3 has 16 residues. The germline V and J ends were trimmed by 3 bases and 6 bases, with 18 bases remaining between them. Germline V gives CDR1 MNHEY, CDR2 SMNVEV (reference sequence). Original methodology: Nucleated cell counts were estimated from reference gene primer amplification. This table comes from immunoSEQ multiplex PCR, and its TCRdb copy is limited to in-frame clones, with some not included. The D gene and trimming were derived from the DNA, and the V and J assignments and clone size from that table. Of around 200,000 clones in the sample, roughly nine tenths were seen once. This sequence was found in a man aged 40-50 years with acute or convalescent COVID-19. Sequencing input: peripheral blood. V gene TRBV27 combines with J gene TRBJ1-5; D not certain. This CDR3 reads CASSLFSGFEGQPQHF. CDR3 DNA: TGTGCCAGCAGTTTGTTTTCGGGCTTCGAGGGTCAGCCCCAGCATTTT.